Listed here are 11 T cell receptor beta chains from one sample, sequenced in a study of graft-versus-host responses after intestinal transplantation. Repertoires were generated with immunoSEQ multiplex PCR, while TCRdb's copy carries only in-frame clones and drops some. Altogether about 24,000 clones are present, approximately 83% being singletons, with the ten largest covering about 0.89%. Sequenced here: PBMCs, sampled roughly 69 weeks after intestinal transplant. The receptors originated from a human patient who received an intestinal transplant, so some T cells may come from the graft donor.

The V and J genes are TRBV6-6 and TRBJ1-3; 10 nucleotides match TRBD1. The ends lost 7 bases at V and 2 bases at J; junction bases unmatched: 5. The CDR3 is made up of 15 amino acids. The germline V gene has CDR1 MNHNY and CDR2 SVGAGI (reference sequence). This CDR3 is CASTPGQGTGNTIYF. In DNA, the CDR3 is TGTGCCAGCACCCCGGGACAGGGGACTGGAAACACCATATATTTT.

Concerning this clone itself: A read error may account for a junction end that differs from germline. The rearrangement links TRBV29-1 to TRBJ2-4, with unresolved D. The CDR3 is 11 residues long. CDR1 and CDR2 from the germline V gene are SQVTM and ANQGSEA. The CDR3 region has the DNA TGCAGCGTTGTTGCCAACAACATTCAGTACTTC. Translation gives CSVVANNIQYF.

CDR3 sequence: CATTEVSSYNEQFF. CDR3 nucleotide sequence: TGTGCCACCACGGAGGTCAGCTCCTACAATGAGCAGTTCTTC. The chain is built from TRBV7-9 and TRBJ2-1; perhaps TRBD2 as D (5 bases). The germline V and J ends were trimmed by 10 bases and 0 bases, with 13 bases remaining between them. The CDR3 is 14 residues long. Germline values: CDR1 SEHNR, CDR2 FQNEAQ (reference sequence).

This clone was found once. J is TRBJ2-7 and V is TRBV19; TRBD1 agrees at 7 bases. The J segment lost 1 base and the V segment lost 4 bases, leaving 4 bases of the junction unmatched. The CDR3 is 14 residues long. CDR1 is LNHDA, CDR2 SQIVND, per germline (reference sequence). The CDR3 DNA reads TGTGCCAGTAGTACCTCAGGGGGATCCTACGAGCAGTACTTC. It translates to CASSTSGGSYEQYF. Using reference TRBV19 and TRBJ2-7 for the parts outside the CDR3, the full variable domain is DGGITQSPKYLFRKEGQNVTLSCEQNLNHDAMYWYRQDPGQGLRLIYYSQIVNDFQKGDIAEGYSVSREKKESFPLTVTSAQKNPTAFYLCASSTSGGSYEQYFGPGTRLTVT.

The rearrangement joins TRBV19 to TRBJ2-7, with D uncertain. Germline V gene lookup returns CDR1 LNHDA and CDR2 SQIVND (reference sequence). The CDR3 loop spans 13 amino acids. Trimming cost V 5 bases and J 2 bases, with 10 bases left between them. CDR3 sequence: CASSASYAYEQYF. The CDR3 nucleotides are TGTGCCAGTAGTGCAAGCTACGCCTACGAGCAGTACTTC.

The chain is built from TRBV6-1 and TRBJ1-2; no definite D call. Germline V lookup: CDR1 MNHNS, CDR2 SASEGT. V lost 2 bases to trimming and J lost 7 bases, with 11 bases between them. The CDR3 length is 13 residues. The DNA for the CDR3 is TGTGCCAGCAGTGAAACGGGGAGGATTGGCTACACCTTC. Amino acid sequence: CASSETGRIGYTF.

The chain uses TRBV7-2 and TRBJ2-5; 12 bases are shared with TRBD2. Per the germline V gene, CDR1 is SGHTA and CDR2 is FQGNSA. This CDR3 has 15 residues. The V gene end was trimmed by 4 bases and the J gene end by 5 bases; junction bases not matched to a gene: 5. For the CDR3, the DNA is TGTGCCAGCAGCTCGACTAGCGGGAGACGCGAGACCCAGTACTTC. This encodes CASSSTSGRRETQYF. The full variable domain, in which reference TRBV7-2 and TRBJ2-5 provide the parts outside the CDR3, is GAGVSQSPSNKVTEKGKDVELRCDPISGHTALYWYRQSLGQGLEFLIYFQGNSAPDKSGLPSDRFSAERTGGSVSTLTIQRTQQEDSAVYLCASSSTSGRRETQYFGPGTRLLVL.

The chain has TRBV28 and TRBJ2-6; D call uncertain. Germline CDR1 reads MDHEN; CDR2 reads SYDVKM. The V end was cut by 3 bases, the J end by 2 bases, with 17 bases between. The CDR3 loop spans 18 amino acids. The CDR3 spells CASSLVGAGRAGANVLTF. Written as DNA, the CDR3 is TGTGCCAGCAGTTTGGTCGGTGCAGGTCGGGCTGGGGCCAACGTCCTGACTTTC.

This clone was detected once. The chain combines TRBV27 with TRBJ2-7, with 9 nucleotides matching TRBD1. The trim removed 5 bases at V and 6 bases at J, leaving 11 bases unmatched. The CDR3 sequence is 15 residues long. In germline, CDR1 is MNHEY, CDR2 SMNVEV (reference sequence). The chain's CDR3 is CASSQRTGELGEQYF. CDR3 nucleotide sequence: TGTGCCAGCAGTCAGAGGACAGGGGAATTAGGCGAGCAGTACTTC.

The chain combines TRBV18 with TRBJ2-5; a possible D gene is TRBD1 (6 bases). The CDR3 is 16 residues long. Germline assignment: CDR1 KGHSH and CDR2 LQKENI. With 1 base removed from V and 5 bases from J, the gap between germline ends came to 17 bases. The chain's CDR3 is CASSPLSTGFGETQYF. CDR3 DNA sequence: TGTGCCAGCTCACCACTCAGCACAGGGTTTGGCGAGACCCAGTACTTC.

This chain connects TRBV6-6 to TRBJ2-2; 9 bases map to TRBD1. This CDR3 is built from 13 residues. The germline V gene has CDR1 MNHNY and CDR2 SVGAGI (reference sequence). J gave up 11 bases and V 2 bases, and 3 bases lay outside the gene matches. CDR3 residues: CASSYNRGRELFF. In DNA form, the CDR3 reads TGTGCCAGCAGTTACAACAGGGGGCGCGAGCTGTTTTTT.